This T cell receptor beta chain appears in the sequencing data of a study of control samples from healthy donors and cancer patients. Produced via immunoSEQ multiplex PCR; TCRdb's table is partial and in-frame only. The sample yields around 90,000 clones, 85% seen once. The CDR3 runs 15 residues. V was clipped by 5 bases and J by 5 bases; unmatched bases: 4. CDR1 is MNHNY, CDR2 SVGAGI, per germline (reference sequence). The chain couples TRBV6-6 to TRBJ2-5; 14 bases map to TRBD2. The source material was blood. This receptor was taken from a woman in her thirties or forties in good health. The CDR3 nucleotides are TGTGCCAGCAGTCAGGGGACTAGCGGGGGTGAGACCCAGTACTTC. Translated, it gives CASSQGTSGGETQYF.